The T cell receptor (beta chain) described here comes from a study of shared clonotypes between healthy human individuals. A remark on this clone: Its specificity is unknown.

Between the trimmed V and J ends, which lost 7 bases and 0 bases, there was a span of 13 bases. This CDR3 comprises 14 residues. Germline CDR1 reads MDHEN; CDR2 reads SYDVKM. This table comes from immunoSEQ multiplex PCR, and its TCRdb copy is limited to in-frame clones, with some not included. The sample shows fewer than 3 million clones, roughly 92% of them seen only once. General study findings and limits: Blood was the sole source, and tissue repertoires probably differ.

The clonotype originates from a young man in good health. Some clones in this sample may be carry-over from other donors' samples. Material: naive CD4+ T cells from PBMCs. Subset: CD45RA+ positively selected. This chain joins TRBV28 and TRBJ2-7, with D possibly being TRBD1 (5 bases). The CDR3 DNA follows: TGTGCCAGCACCGACAGCTCCAGCTCCTACGAGCAGTACTTC. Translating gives CASTDSSSSYEQYF.